This T cell receptor beta chain comes out of a study of CD8 T cells in ankylosing spondylitis. This clonotype has only a few counts. Antigen: not known. Regarding the study as a whole: Within ankylosing spondylitis blood, a TCR beta motif made up of eight highly homologous variants appeared to be characteristic.

V was clipped by 4 bases and J by 1 base, with 24 bases between them. The CDR3 has 18 amino acids. The germline V gene has CDR1 SGHRS and CDR2 YFSETQ. MiXCR, run by TCRdb on the 5' RACE reads, gives a single entry per CDR3 protein. The sample lists about 250,000 distinct CDR3 sequences; roughly 32% were seen once. The chain uses TRBV5-1 and TRBJ2-7; D may be TRBD2 (6 bases). The sequenced sample consisted of blood, either unsorted or a sorted T cell fraction (not recorded which). This sequence was found in a male donor with ankylosing spondylitis or in good health (not recorded which). As DNA, the CDR3 is TGCGCCAGCAGCGCCTTGTTTATGCCGGGGGAAAGTTCCTACGAGCAGTACTTC. Its translation is CASSALFMPGESSYEQYF. Drawing the rest from reference TRBV5-1 and TRBJ2-7, the complete variable domain is KAGVTQTPRYLIKTRGQQVTLSCSPISGHRSVSWYQQTPGQGLQFLFEYFSETQRNKGNFPGRFSGRQFSNSRSEMNVSTLELGDSALYLCASSALFMPGESSYEQYFGPGTRLTVT.